These 21 T cell receptor beta chains originate from one sample sequenced in a study of blood T cell repertoires in COVID-19. The data were produced by immunoSEQ multiplex PCR, yet TCRdb's version contains in-frame clones alone and is incomplete. In the table there are about 120,000 clones, 65% to 85% of which are singletons. What was sequenced was PBMCs or T cells enriched from blood (not recorded which). Receptor source: a woman aged 25-40 years who had recovered from COVID-19.

The gene calls are TRBV7-8 and TRBJ2-2; 9 nucleotides align to TRBD2. The germline V gene has CDR1 SGHVS and CDR2 FQNEAQ. CDR3 length equals 17 residues. V gave up 1 base and J gave up 2 bases; unmatched junction bases: 5. The CDR3 reads CASSLVRGRDNTGELFF. The CDR3 nucleotides are TGTGCCAGCAGCTTAGTACGCGGGAGGGATAACACCGGGGAGCTGTTTTTT.

This chain connects TRBV7-8 to TRBJ2-7; a possible D gene is TRBD1 (6 bases). This CDR3 comprises 17 residues. Trimming took off 5 bases at V and 0 bases at J, with 20 bases between the two ends. Looked up from germline, CDR1 is SGHVS and CDR2 is FQNEAQ. The CDR3 reads CASSPPAMRGSSYEQYF. The CDR3 region has the DNA TGTGCCAGCAGCCCGCCAGCCATGAGGGGGAGCTCCTACGAGCAGTACTTC.

The V call is TRBV6-2 or TRBV6-3, the J call TRBJ2-7; D might be TRBD2 (5 bases). Germline V lookup: CDR1 MNHEY, CDR2 SVGEGT. The CDR3 runs 14 residues. Trimming shortened V by 0 bases and J by 5 bases, and 11 bases separated the two germline ends. The CDR3 nucleotides are TGTGCCAGCAGTTACTCCGAGGGTGCAAACGAGCAGTACTTC. Translated: CASSYSEGANEQYF.

This clone was seen only once. V usage is TRBV6-2 or TRBV6-3 and J usage is TRBJ2-3; D is perhaps TRBD2 (6 bases). V shed 4 bases and J shed 6 bases, with 14 bases lying between them. Germline V CDR1 and CDR2: MNHEY, SVGEGT. The CDR3 is made up of 14 amino acids. The CDR3 nucleotides are TGTGCCAGCAGTTTATTAGCGGAGTGGGATACGCAGTATTTT. Amino acids: CASSLLAEWDTQYF.

This chain connects TRBV29-1 to TRBJ1-1; D not certain. Between the trimmed V and J ends, which lost 4 bases and 0 bases, there was a span of 9 bases. The CDR3 is made up of 13 amino acids. Per the germline V gene, CDR1 is SQVTM and CDR2 is ANQGSEA. CDR3 bases: TGCAGCGTTGCCGGGGTAATGAACACTGAAGCTTTCTTT. Residues: CSVAGVMNTEAFF.

The rearrangement uses TRBV28 and TRBJ1-1; D not resolved. The germline V gene encodes CDR1 MDHEN and CDR2 SYDVKM. The CDR3 is 14 amino acids. Trimming cost V 1 base and J 4 bases, with 10 bases left between them. CDR3 residues: CASSLSAGSTEAFF. The CDR3 coding sequence is TGTGCCAGCAGTTTATCCGCCGGGAGCACTGAAGCTTTCTTT.

This chain connects TRBV6-2 or TRBV6-3 to TRBJ2-7, with D tentatively TRBD1 (6 bases). CDR3 length: 15 amino acids. Germline V lookup: CDR1 MNHEY, CDR2 SVGEGT. Trimming left V 0 bases short and J 3 bases short, with 12 bases between. This chain's CDR3 is CASSYSIDRIYEQYF. The CDR3 DNA reads as TGTGCCAGCAGTTACTCGATAGACAGGATCTACGAGCAGTACTTC.

V is TRBV9 and J is TRBJ2-2; 10 bases agree with TRBD1. With V trimmed by 0 bases and J by 7 bases, 6 bases remained unmatched. This CDR3 spans 16 amino acids. Germline CDR1 reads SGDLS; CDR2 reads YYNGEE. The DNA for the CDR3 is TGTGCCAGCAGCGTAGTAGTGACAGGGGGCGACGGGGAGCTGTTTTTT. This sequence encodes CASSVVVTGGDGELFF.

The chain links TRBV7-9 to TRBJ1-5; TRBD1 agrees at 10 bases. The germline V gene has CDR1 SEHNR and CDR2 FQNEAQ (reference sequence). J was trimmed by 6 bases and V by 4 bases; bases with no gene match: 6. CDR3 length: 15 amino acids. CDR3 bases: TGTGCCAGCAGCTGGGGACAGGGGATCATTCAGCCCCAGCATTTT. Amino acids: CASSWGQGIIQPQHF.

As for this clone: This may be a read error, as it is one base from a much larger clone. The chain carries TRBV28 and TRBJ1-2; 9 positions match TRBD1. This CDR3 has 15 residues. In germline, CDR1 is MDHEN, CDR2 SYDVKM. Trimming removed 2 bases from V and 4 bases from J; junction bases left unmatched: 5. CDR3 DNA: TGTGCCAGCAGTTTACGACAGGGGGGGATCTATGGCTACACCTTC. It translates to CASSLRQGGIYGYTF.

The rearrangement uses TRBV21-1 and TRBJ2-1; the table's D call TRBD1 went unverified against the DNA. TRBV21-1 is tagged as a pseudogene. CDR3 size: 19 residues. The CDR3 sequence: CASSKVIPTGEGRHNEQFF. The DNA for the CDR3 is TGTGCCAGCAGCAAAGTGATTCCGACAGGTGAGGGTCGTCACAATGAGCAGTTCTTC.

The chain joins TRBV6-2 or TRBV6-3 to TRBJ2-7, with D possibly TRBD2 on 6 matching bases. The germline V gene encodes CDR1 MNHEY and CDR2 SVGEGT. The germline V and J ends were trimmed by 0 bases and 2 bases, with 8 bases remaining between them. The CDR3 consists of 14 residues. For the CDR3, the DNA is TGTGCCAGCAGTTACTCTAGCGGACCCTACGAGCAGTACTTC. It codes for CASSYSSGPYEQYF.

V and J are TRBV6-4 and TRBJ2-7, with TRBD1 identical over 9 bases. V lost 0 bases and J lost 0; bases outside the gene matches: 3. This CDR3 has 16 amino acids. Germline CDR1 is MRHNA and CDR2 is SNTAGT. This chain's CDR3 is CASSDSGQGFSYEQYF. The DNA for the CDR3 is TGTGCCAGCAGTGACTCCGGACAGGGGTTCTCCTACGAGCAGTACTTC.

The chain employs TRBV6-1 and TRBJ1-5; D is perhaps TRBD1 (5 bases). The CDR3 covers 15 residues. Germline V gene data show CDR1 as MNHNS and CDR2 as SASEGT. Deletions cut 1 base from V and 6 bases from J, with 13 bases between. CDR3 DNA: TGTGCCAGCAGTGAAGGTGTGGGGGGGGGTCAGCCCCAGCATTTT. Amino acids: CASSEGVGGGQPQHF.

J is TRBJ2-7 and V is TRBV3-1 (or the pseudogene TRBV3-2), with D perhaps TRBD2 (5 bases). Germline CDR1 and CDR2: LGHDT and YNNKEL (reference sequence). This CDR3 contains 17 residues. V dropped 4 bases and J dropped 0 bases, with 19 bases sitting between them. The CDR3 region is CASSPRFGVYDSYEQYF. CDR3 DNA sequence: TGTGCCAGCAGCCCCAGATTCGGGGTTTATGACTCCTACGAGCAGTACTTC.

The V gene is TRBV10-1, the J gene TRBJ2-7; weak D call: TRBD2 (6 bases). Looked up from germline, CDR1 is WNHNN and CDR2 is SYGVQD (reference sequence). The V gene lost 4 bases and the J gene lost 0 bases, with 10 bases spanning the gap. The CDR3 loop spans 14 amino acids. The CDR3 here is CASSGAGFSYEQYF. The CDR3 bases are TGCGCCAGCAGTGGGGCGGGGTTCTCCTACGAGCAGTACTTC.

This chain connects TRBV10-2 to TRBJ1-5; D is perhaps TRBD1 (5 bases). CDR1 is WSHSY, CDR2 SAAADI, per germline. The length of the CDR3 is 14 residues. V was cut by 0 bases and J by 4 bases, with 7 bases left in between. This chain's CDR3 is CASSESGTNQPQHF. The CDR3 coding sequence is TGCGCCAGCAGTGAGTCGGGGACTAATCAGCCCCAGCATTTT.

CDR3 in amino acids: CASTAGGNTIYF. The DNA for the CDR3 is TGCGCCAGCACCGCAGGTGGAAACACCATATATTTT. The chain links TRBV5-1 to TRBJ1-3; no firm D call. Trimming cost V 6 bases and J 3 bases, with 7 bases left between them. The CDR3 length is 12 residues. CDR1 and CDR2 (germline): SGHRS, YFSETQ.

The CDR3 sequence is CASSPSGTGTQPQHF. CDR3 nucleotide sequence: TGTGCCAGCTCACCGTCCGGGACAGGGACACAGCCCCAGCATTTT. The rearrangement joins TRBV18 to TRBJ1-5, with 9 bases that match TRBD1. The germline gives CDR1 KGHSH, CDR2 LQKENI. The CDR3 is 15 amino acids. With V trimmed by 3 bases and J by 7 bases, 7 bases remained unmatched.

The rearrangement links TRBV4-1 to TRBJ2-1; D perhaps matches TRBD2 (5 bases). In germline, CDR1 is MGHRA, CDR2 YSYEKL. Trimming cost V 1 base and J 0 bases, with 28 bases left between them. The CDR3 extends over 22 amino acids. CDR3 amino acids: CASSQGRFKGTAGAGSYNEQFF. DNA of the CDR3: TGCGCCAGCAGCCAAGGTCGATTCAAGGGCACTGCGGGCGCCGGCTCCTACAATGAGCAGTTCTTC.

This chain joins TRBV15 and TRBJ1-5; D is unresolved. Per the germline V gene, CDR1 is LNHNV and CDR2 is YYDKDF (reference sequence). V gave up 1 base and J gave up 9 bases, with 16 bases separating them. This CDR3 has 15 residues. Here the CDR3 DNA reads TGTGCCACCAGCAGAGCCCCAGCTAACCGGAGGCCCCAGCATTTT. Its translation is CATSRAPANRRPQHF.